These 5 T cell receptor beta chains were sequenced from one sample in a study of shared clonotypes between healthy human individuals. Profiled with immunoSEQ multiplex PCR; TCRdb holds only in-frame clones, not every one. The sample consists of roughly 2,000,000 clones, about 95% of them appearing once. CD45RO-negative cells were positively selected for CCR7, leaving out terminally differentiated effector memory CD45RA+ cells. Sequences were obtained from naive CD8+ T cells sorted from blood. The receptors were sampled from a man younger than 35 in good health.

J is TRBJ2-1 and V is TRBV27; 9 bases map to TRBD1. Germline CDR1 MNHEY, CDR2 SMNVEV (reference sequence). The CDR3 is 14 amino acids. The J segment lost 9 bases and the V segment lost 3 bases, leaving 6 bases of the junction unmatched. CDR3 loop: CASSFLRQGGEQFF. CDR3 nucleotides: TGTGCCAGCAGTTTCCTCCGACAGGGGGGTGAGCAGTTCTTC.

This clone was seen just once. Different DNA sequences within this sample yield the same CDR3. The rearrangement links TRBV9 to TRBJ2-3; D not resolved. Germline values: CDR1 SGDLS, CDR2 YYNGEE. Trimming left V 1 base short and J 4 bases short, with 4 bases between. The CDR3 contains 12 residues. The CDR3 DNA sequence: TGTGCCAGCAGCGTAACCGCAGATACGCAGTATTTT. Its protein is CASSVTADTQYF.

The rearrangement uses TRBV4-3 and TRBJ2-1; 12 positions agree with TRBD2. CDR3 length equals 17 residues. Losses at the gene ends were 2 bases for V and 4 bases for J; bases not matched to a gene: 6. Looked up from germline, CDR1 is LGHNA and CDR2 is YSLEER. CDR3 residues: CASSQLAGGPRYNEQFF. The CDR3 coding sequence is TGCGCCAGCAGCCAACTAGCGGGAGGGCCCCGTTACAATGAGCAGTTCTTC.

The V and J genes are TRBV5-1 and TRBJ2-5, with 8 bases matching TRBD1. Germline CDR1 reads SGHRS; CDR2 reads YFSETQ. The CDR3 is 15 residues long. V was clipped by 4 bases and J by 2 bases; unmatched bases: 7. This CDR3 is CASSDRDRGQETQYF. CDR3 nucleotides: TGCGCCAGCAGCGACCGAGACAGGGGTCAAGAGACCCAGTACTTC.

This clone was found once. V and J are TRBV28 and TRBJ1-2, with TRBD1 matching 7 bases. Per germline, CDR1 MDHEN and CDR2 SYDVKM. The trim removed 6 bases at V and 6 bases at J, leaving 13 bases unmatched. The CDR3 sequence is 15 residues long. DNA for the CDR3: TGTGCCAGCAGCGAACCGGTTCAGGGGGAGAATGGCTACACCTTC. Amino acid sequence: CASSEPVQGENGYTF.